The text below deals with one T cell receptor beta chain. The data belong to a study of blood T cell repertoires in COVID-19. Whole-study context: COVID-19 samples, acute and convalescent, were from the United States, Italy and Spain. Sample material is recorded as cDNA or gDNA derived from T cells, B-cell-depleted T cells, or PBMCs.

Trimming cost V 1 base and J 0 bases, with 13 bases left between them. This CDR3 region has 17 residues. CDR1 and CDR2 (germline): LNHDA, SQIVND (reference sequence). Original handling: Quantification of nucleated cells was approximated via reference gene primer amplification. Generated by immunoSEQ multiplex PCR, the TCRdb table keeps only in-frame clones and is missing some. V, J and clone size were drawn from that table, and D and trimming were deduced from the DNA. The data hold 25,000 to 40,000 clones, with 91% observed a single time. This chain connects TRBV19 to TRBJ2-4; D gene uncertain. The TCR was taken from a human donor in a cohort sampled during active COVID-19. Specimen: peripheral blood. This CDR3 reads CASSIVHESLAKNIQYF. CDR3 DNA: TGTGCCAGTAGTATAGTCCACGAGAGTTTAGCCAAAAACATTCAGTACTTC.